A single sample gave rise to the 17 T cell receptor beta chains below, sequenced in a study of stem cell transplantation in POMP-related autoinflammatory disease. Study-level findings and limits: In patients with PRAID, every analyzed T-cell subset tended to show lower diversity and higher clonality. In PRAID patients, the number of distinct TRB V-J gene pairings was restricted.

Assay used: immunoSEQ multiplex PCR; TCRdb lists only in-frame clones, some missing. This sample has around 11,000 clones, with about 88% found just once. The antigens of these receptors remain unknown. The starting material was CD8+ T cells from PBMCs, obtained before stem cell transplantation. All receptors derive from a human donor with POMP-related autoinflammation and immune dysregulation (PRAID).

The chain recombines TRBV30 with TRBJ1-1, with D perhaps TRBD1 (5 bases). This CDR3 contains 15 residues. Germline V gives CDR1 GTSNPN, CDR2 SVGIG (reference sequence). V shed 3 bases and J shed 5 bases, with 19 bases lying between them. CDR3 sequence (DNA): TGTGCCTGGAGGTGGGGGGGAGTGGTGAGTACTGAAGCTTTCTTT. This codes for CAWRWGGVVSTEAFF.

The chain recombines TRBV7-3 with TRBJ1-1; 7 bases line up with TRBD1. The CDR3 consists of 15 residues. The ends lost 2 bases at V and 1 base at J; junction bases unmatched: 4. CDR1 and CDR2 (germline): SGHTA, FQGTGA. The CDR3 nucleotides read TGTGCCAGCAGCTTATTGGGGACAGCGAACACTGAAGCTTTCTTT. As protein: CASSLLGTANTEAFF.

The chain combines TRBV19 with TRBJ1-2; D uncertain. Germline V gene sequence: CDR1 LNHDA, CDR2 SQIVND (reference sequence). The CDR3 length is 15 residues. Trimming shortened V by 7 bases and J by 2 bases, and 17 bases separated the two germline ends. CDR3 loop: CASNPAGSSNYGYTF. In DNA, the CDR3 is TGTGCCAGTAACCCGGCGGGGAGTTCGAACTATGGCTACACCTTC.

CDR3 nucleotides: TGTGCCAGCAGTGAAGGGACGGGCACTGGAAACACCATATATTTT. This translates into CASSEGTGTGNTIYF. The chain uses TRBV2 and TRBJ1-3; D not certain. The CDR3 loop spans 15 amino acids. Deletions cut 1 base from V and 2 bases from J, with 9 bases between. Germline V lookup: CDR1 SNHLY, CDR2 FYNNEI.

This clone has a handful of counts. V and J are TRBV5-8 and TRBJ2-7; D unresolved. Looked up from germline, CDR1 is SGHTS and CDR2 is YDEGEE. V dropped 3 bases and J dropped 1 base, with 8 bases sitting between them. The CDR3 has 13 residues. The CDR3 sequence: CASSYGPSYEQYF. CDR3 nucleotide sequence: TGTGCCAGCAGCTACGGGCCGTCCTACGAGCAGTACTTC.

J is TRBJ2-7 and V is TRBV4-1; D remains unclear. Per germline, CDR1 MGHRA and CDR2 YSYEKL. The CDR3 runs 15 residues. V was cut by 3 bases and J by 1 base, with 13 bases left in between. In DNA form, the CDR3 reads TGCGCCAGCAGCCACTTAAGTGCAGCTTCCTACGAGCAGTACTTC. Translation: CASSHLSAASYEQYF.

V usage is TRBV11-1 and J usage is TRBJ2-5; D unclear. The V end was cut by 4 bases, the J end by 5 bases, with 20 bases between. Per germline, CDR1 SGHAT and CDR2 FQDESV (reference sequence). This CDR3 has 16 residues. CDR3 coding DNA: TGTGCCAGCAGCTCGGAAGCAGCCCCGTATGGGGAGACCCAGTACTTC. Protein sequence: CASSSEAAPYGETQYF.

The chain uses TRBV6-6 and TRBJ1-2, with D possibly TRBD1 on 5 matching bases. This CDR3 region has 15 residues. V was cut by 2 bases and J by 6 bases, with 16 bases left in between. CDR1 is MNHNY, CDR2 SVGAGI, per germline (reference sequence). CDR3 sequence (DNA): TGTGCCAGCAGTTACGCCGTGGGGACCCCTGATGGCTACACCTTC. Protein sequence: CASSYAVGTPDGYTF.

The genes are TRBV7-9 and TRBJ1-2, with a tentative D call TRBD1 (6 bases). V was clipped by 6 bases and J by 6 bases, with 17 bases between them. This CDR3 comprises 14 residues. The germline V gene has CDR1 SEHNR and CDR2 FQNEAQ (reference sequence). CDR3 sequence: CASRSPGDENGYTF. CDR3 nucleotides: TGTGCCAGCAGGTCCCCAGGGGATGAAAATGGCTACACCTTC. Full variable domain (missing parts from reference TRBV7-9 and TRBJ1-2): DTGVSQNPRHKITKRGQNVTFRCDPISEHNRLYWYRQTLGQGPEFLTYFQNEAQLEKSRLLSDRFSAERPKGSFSTLEIQRTEQGDSAMYLCASRSPGDENGYTFGSGTRLTVV.

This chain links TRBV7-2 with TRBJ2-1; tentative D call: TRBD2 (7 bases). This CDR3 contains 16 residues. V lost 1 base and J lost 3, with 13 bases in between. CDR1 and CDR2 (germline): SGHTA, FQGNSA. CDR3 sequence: CASSLDWGGSYNEQFF. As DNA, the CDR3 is TGTGCCAGCAGCTTAGATTGGGGGGGCAGCTACAATGAGCAGTTCTTC.

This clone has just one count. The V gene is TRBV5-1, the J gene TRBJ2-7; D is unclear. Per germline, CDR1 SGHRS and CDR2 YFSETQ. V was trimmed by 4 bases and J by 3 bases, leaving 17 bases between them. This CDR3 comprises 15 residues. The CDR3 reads CASSPYYGPLYEQYF. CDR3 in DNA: TGCGCCAGCAGCCCTTACTACGGACCGCTCTACGAGCAGTACTTC. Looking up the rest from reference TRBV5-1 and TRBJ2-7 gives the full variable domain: KAGVTQTPRYLIKTRGQQVTLSCSPISGHRSVSWYQQTPGQGLQFLFEYFSETQRNKGNFPGRFSGRQFSNSRSEMNVSTLELGDSALYLCASSPYYGPLYEQYFGPGTRLTVT.

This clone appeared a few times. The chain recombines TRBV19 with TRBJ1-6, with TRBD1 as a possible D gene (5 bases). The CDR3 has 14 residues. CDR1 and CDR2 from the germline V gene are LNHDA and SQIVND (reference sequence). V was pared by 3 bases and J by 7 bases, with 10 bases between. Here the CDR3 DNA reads TGTGCCAGTAGTATCGGGGGTTCGAATTCACCCCTCCACTTT. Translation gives CASSIGGSNSPLHF.

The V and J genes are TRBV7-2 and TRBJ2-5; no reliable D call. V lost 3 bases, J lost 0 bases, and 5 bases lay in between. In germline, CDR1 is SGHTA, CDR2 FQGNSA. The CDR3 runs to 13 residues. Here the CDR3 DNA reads TGTGCCAGCAGCTTCGTGTACCAAGAGACCCAGTACTTC. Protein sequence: CASSFVYQETQYF.

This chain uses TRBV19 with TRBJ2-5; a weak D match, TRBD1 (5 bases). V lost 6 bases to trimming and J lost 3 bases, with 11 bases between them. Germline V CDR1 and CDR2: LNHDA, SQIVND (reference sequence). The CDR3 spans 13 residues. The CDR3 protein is CASRSTVKETQYF. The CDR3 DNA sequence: TGTGCCAGTAGGTCGACAGTAAAAGAGACCCAGTACTTC.

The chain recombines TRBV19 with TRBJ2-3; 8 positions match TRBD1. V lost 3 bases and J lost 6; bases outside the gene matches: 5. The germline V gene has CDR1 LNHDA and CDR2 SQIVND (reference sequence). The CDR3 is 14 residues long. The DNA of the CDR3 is TGTGCCAGTAGTATTGGGACAGGTGGCGATACGCAGTATTTT. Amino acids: CASSIGTGGDTQYF.

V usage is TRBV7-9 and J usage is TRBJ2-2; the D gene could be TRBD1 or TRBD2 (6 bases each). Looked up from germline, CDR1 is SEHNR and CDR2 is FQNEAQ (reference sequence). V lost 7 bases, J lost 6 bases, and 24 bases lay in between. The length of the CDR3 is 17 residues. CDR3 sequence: CASTDSSGALTSGELFF. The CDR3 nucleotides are TGTGCCAGCACGGACAGTTCGGGGGCCCTGACTTCCGGGGAGCTGTTTTTT.

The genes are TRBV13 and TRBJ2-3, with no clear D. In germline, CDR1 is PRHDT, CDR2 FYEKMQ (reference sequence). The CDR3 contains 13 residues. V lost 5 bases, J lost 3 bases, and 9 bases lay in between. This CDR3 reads CASSAAGTDTQYF. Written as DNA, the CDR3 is TGTGCCAGCAGCGCCGCCGGGACAGATACGCAGTATTTT. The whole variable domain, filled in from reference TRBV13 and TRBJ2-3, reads AAGVIQSPRHLIKEKRETATLKCYPIPRHDTVYWYQQGPGQDPQFLISFYEKMQSDKGSIPDRFSAQQFSDYHSELNMSSLELGDSALYFCASSAAGTDTQYFGPGTRLTVL.